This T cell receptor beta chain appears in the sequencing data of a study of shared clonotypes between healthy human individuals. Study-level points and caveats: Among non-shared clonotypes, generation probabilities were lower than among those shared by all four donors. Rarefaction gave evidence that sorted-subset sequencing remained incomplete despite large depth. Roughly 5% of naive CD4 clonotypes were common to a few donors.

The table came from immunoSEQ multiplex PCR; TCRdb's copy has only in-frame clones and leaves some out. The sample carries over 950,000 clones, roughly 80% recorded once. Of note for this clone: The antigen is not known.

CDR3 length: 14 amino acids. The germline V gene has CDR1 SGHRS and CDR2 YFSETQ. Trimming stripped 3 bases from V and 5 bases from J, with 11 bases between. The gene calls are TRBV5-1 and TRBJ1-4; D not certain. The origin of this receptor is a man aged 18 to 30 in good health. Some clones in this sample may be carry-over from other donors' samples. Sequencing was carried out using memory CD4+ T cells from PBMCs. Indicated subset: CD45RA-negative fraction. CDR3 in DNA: TGCGCCAGCAGCTCGGTGTCCGACAATGAAAAACTGTTTTTT. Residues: CASSSVSDNEKLFF.